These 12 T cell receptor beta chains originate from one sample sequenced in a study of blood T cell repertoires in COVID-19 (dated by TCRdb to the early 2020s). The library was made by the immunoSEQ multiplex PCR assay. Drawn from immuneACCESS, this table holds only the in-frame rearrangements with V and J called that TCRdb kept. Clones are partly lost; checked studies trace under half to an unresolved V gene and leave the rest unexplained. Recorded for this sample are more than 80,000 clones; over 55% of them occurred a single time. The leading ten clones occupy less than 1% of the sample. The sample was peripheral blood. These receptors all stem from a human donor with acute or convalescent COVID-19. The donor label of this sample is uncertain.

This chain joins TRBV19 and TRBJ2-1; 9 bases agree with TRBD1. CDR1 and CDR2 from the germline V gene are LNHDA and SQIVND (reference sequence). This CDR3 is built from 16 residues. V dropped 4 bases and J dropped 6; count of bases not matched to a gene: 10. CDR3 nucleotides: TGTGCCAGTAGTACCCCCGGGACAGGGATCGGCAATGAGCAGTTCTTC. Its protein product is CASSTPGTGIGNEQFF.

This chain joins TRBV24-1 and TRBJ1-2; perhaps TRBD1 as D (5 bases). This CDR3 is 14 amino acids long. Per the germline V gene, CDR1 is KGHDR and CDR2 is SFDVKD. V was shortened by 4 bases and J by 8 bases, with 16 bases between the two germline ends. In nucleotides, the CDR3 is TGTGCCACCAGTGACACTCGACAGCCCGAGGGCTACACCTTC. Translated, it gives CATSDTRQPEGYTF.

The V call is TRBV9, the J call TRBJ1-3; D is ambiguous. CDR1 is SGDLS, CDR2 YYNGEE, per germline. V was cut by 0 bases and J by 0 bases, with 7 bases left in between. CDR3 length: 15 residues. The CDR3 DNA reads TGTGCCAGCAGCGTAGGATATAGCTCTGGAAACACCATATATTTT. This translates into CASSVGYSSGNTIYF. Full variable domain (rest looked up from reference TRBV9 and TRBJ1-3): DSGVTQTPKHLITATGQRVTLRCSPRSGDLSVYWYQQSLDQGLQFLIQYYNGEERAKGNILERFSAQQFPDLHSELNLSSLELGDSALYFCASSVGYSSGNTIYFGEGSWLTVV.

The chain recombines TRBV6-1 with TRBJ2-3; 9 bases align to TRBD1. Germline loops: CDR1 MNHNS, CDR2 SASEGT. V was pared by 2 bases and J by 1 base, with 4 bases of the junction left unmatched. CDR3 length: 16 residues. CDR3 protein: CASSELTGGGTDTQYF. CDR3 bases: TGTGCCAGCAGTGAATTAACAGGGGGCGGCACAGATACGCAGTATTTT.

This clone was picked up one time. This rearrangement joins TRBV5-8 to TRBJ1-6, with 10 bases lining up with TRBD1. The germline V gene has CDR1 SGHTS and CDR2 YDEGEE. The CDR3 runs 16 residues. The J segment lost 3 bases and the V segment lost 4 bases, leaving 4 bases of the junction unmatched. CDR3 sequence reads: CASSPGQGVYNSPLHF. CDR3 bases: TGTGCCAGCAGCCCTGGACAGGGGGTCTATAATTCACCCCTCCACTTT. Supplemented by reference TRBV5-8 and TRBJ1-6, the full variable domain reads EAGVTQSPTHLIKTRGQQATLRCSPISGHTSVYWYQQALGLGLQFLLWYDEGEERNRGNFPPRFSGRQFPNYSSELNVNALELEDSALYLCASSPGQGVYNSPLHFGNGTRLTVT.

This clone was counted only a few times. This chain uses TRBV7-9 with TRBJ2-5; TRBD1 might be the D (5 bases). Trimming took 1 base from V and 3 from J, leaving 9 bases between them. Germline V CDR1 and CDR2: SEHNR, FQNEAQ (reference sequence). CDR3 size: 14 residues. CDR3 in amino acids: CASSLVVGEETQYF. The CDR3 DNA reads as TGTGCCAGCAGCTTAGTGGTAGGGGAAGAGACCCAGTACTTC.

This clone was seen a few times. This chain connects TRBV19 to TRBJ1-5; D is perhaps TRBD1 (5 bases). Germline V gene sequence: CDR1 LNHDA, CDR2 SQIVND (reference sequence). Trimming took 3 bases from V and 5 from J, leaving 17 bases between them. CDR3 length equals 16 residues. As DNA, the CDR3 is TGTGCCAGTAGTATCCCTACAGGACCTTCCTATCAGCCCCAGCATTTT. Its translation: CASSIPTGPSYQPQHF.

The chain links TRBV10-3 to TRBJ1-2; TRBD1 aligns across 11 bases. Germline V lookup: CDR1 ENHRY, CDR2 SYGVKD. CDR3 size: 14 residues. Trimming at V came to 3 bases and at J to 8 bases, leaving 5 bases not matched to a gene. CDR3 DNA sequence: TGTGCCATCAGTGAATGGGACAGGGGGGACGGCTACACCTTC. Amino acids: CAISEWDRGDGYTF.

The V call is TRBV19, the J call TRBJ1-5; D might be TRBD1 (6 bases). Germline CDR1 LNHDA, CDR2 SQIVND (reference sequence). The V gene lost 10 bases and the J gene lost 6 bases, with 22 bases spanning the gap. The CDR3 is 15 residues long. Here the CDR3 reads CATLPKVQGIQPQHF. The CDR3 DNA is TGTGCCACCCTGCCGAAGGTGCAGGGGATTCAGCCCCAGCATTTT.

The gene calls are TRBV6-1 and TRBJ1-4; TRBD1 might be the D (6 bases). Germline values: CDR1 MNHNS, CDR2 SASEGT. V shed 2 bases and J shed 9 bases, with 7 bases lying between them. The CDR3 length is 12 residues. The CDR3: CASSETGKKLFF. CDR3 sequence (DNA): TGTGCCAGCAGTGAAACAGGGAAAAAACTGTTTTTT.

This CDR3 is CASSPKGVNTGELFF. For the CDR3, the DNA is TGTGCCAGCTCACCGAAAGGGGTGAACACCGGGGAGCTGTTTTTT. The genes are TRBV18 and TRBJ2-2; tentative D call: TRBD1 (5 bases). CDR1 is KGHSH and CDR2 is LQKENI in the germline V gene. V dropped 3 bases and J dropped 1 base, with 9 bases sitting between them. The CDR3 runs 15 residues.

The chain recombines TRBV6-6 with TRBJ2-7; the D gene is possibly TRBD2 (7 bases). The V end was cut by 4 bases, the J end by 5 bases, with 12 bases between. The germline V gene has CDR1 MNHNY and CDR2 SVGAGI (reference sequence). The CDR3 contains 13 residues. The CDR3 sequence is CASSSGGADEQYV. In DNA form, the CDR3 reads TGTGCCAGCAGTTCTGGGGGGGCCGACGAGCAGTACGTC.